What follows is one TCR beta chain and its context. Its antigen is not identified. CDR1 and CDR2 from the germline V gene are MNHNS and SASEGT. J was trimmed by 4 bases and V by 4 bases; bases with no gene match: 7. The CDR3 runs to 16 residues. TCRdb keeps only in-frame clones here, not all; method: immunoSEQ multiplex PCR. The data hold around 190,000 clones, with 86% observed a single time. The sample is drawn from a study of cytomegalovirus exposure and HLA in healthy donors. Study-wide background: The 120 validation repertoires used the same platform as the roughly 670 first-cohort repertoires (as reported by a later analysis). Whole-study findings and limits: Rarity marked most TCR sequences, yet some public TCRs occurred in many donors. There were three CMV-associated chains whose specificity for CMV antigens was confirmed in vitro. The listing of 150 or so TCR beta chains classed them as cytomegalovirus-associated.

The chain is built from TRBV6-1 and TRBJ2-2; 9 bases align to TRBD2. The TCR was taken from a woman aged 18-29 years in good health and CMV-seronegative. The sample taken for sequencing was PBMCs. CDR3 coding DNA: TGTGCCAGCAGTGGGAGCGGGGGGACGAGCACCGGGGAGCTGTTTTTT. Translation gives CASSGSGGTSTGELFF.